Given below is one T cell receptor beta chain in context. This entry comes from a study of CD8+ T cells in alopecia areata. CD4+ cells from a handful of patients were sorted into CD25+CD127- cells. With 3 bases removed from V and 7 bases from J, the gap between germline ends came to 7 bases. The V gene's germline CDR1 is SGHRS and CDR2 YFSETQ. The CDR3 consists of 11 residues. Extraction of RNA preceded its reverse transcription into cDNA, which served as the sequencing template. Measured with immunoSEQ multiplex PCR; TCRdb has only the in-frame clones, and not every one. The table includes about 7,500 clones, 70% to 85% detected once.

This chain uses TRBV5-1 with TRBJ1-2; no reliable D call. Sequencing input: CD4+ Tregs sorted from blood. This receptor was identified in a human donor with alopecia areata. The CDR3 DNA sequence: TGCGCCAGCAGCTGGTATTTTGGCTACACCTTC. This codes for CASSWYFGYTF.